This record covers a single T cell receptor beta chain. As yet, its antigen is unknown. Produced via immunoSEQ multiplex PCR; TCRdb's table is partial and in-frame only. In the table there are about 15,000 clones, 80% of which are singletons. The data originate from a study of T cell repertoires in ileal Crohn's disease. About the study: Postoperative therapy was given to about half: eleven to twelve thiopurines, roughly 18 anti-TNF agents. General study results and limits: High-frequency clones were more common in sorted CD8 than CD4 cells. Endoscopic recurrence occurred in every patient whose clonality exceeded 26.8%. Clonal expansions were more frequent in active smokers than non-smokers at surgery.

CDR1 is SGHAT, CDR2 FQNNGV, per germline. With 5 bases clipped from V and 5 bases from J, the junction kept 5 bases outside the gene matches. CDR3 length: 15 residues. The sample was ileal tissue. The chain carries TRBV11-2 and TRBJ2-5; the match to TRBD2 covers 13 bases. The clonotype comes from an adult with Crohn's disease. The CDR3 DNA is TGTGCCAGCAGCCCAGGACTAGCGGGAGAGGAGACCCAGTACTTC. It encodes CASSPGLAGEETQYF. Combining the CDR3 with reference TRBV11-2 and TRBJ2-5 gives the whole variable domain EAGVAQSPRYKIIEKRQSVAFWCNPISGHATLYWYQQILGQGPKLLIQFQNNGVVDDSQLPKDRFSAERLKGVDSTLKIQPAKLEDSAVYLCASSPGLAGEETQYFGPGTRLLVL.